Below, 3 T cell receptor beta chains from the same sample are listed, as sequenced in a study of identical twins. TCRdb analysed the 5' RACE reads with MiXCR anew, one entry per CDR3 protein. Seen here are 700,000 or so distinct CDR3 sequences, 8.6% observed once, and the top ten hold approximately 0.96%. The same sample was also used in a study of yellow fever vaccine responses in identical twins.

Sequencing was carried out using PBMCs. The receptors here all came from a woman aged 18-29 years in good health.

This clonotype showed up many times. The V call is TRBV29-1, the J call TRBJ2-1, with 9 bases matching TRBD1. The V gene's germline CDR1 is SQVTM and CDR2 ANQGSEA. There are 13 residues in the CDR3. V trimming: 3 bases; J trimming: 10 bases; junction bases outside the gene matches: 7. The CDR3 loop reads CSVEGDRVDEQFF. The CDR3 DNA sequence: TGCAGCGTTGAGGGGGACAGGGTGGACGAGCAGTTCTTC.

The chain has TRBV12-3 or TRBV12-4 and TRBJ2-3; 7 bases fit TRBD2. There are 12 residues in the CDR3. J lost 11 bases, V lost 4 bases, and 6 bases had no gene match. The DNA for the CDR3 is TGTGCCAGCAGTTGGGAGGGGTTTATGCAGTATTTT. The encoded protein is CASSWEGFMQYF.

This clonotype was observed a handful of times. The rearrangement joins TRBV9 to TRBJ2-2; 7 bases are shared with TRBD1. Germline lookup yields CDR1 SGDLS and CDR2 YYNGEE. With V trimmed by 3 bases and J by 1 base, 6 bases remained unmatched. The CDR3 is made up of 16 amino acids. CDR3 protein: CASSEQGQLNTGELFF. DNA for the CDR3: TGTGCCAGCAGCGAACAGGGGCAATTGAACACCGGGGAGCTGTTTTTT.